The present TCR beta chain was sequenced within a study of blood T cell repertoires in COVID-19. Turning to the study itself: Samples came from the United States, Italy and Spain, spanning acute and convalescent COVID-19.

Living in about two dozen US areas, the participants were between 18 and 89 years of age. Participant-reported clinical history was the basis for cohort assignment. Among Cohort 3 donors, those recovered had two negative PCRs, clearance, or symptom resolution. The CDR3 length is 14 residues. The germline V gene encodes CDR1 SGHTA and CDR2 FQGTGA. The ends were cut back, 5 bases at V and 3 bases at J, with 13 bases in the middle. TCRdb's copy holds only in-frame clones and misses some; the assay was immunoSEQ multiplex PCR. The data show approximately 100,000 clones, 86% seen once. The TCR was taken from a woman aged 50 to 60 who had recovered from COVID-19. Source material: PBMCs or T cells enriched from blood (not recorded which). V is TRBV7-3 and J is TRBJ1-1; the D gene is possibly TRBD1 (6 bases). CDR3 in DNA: TGTGCCAGCAGCGTACAGGGTAAGGACACTGAAGCTTTCTTT. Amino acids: CASSVQGKDTEAFF.